The clone carrying this T cell receptor beta chain occurred once. Its specificity is unknown. This sample stems from a study of CD8 T cells in ankylosing spondylitis. Overall study results and limits: Ankylosing spondylitis blood seemed to carry a telltale TCR beta motif made of eight or nine highly homologous variants. Clones linked to the disease showed a CD8+ phenotype. They occurred at relatively low frequencies in peripheral blood. The authors reported significant enrichment of disease-linked clones in matched ankylosing spondylitis synovial fluid.

The germline V gene encodes CDR1 MDHEN and CDR2 SYDVKM. Deletions cut 4 bases from V and 0 bases from J, with 10 bases between. The CDR3 consists of 15 residues. The authors made TCR beta libraries by quantitative 5'-RACE with molecular barcodes. TCRdb reprocessed the 5' RACE reads via MiXCR and lists one record per CDR3 protein. The sample yields some 180,000 distinct CDR3 sequences, 15% to 20% seen once. Material for sequencing was blood, either unsorted or a sorted T cell fraction (not recorded which). The V gene is TRBV28, the J gene TRBJ2-1; D is unclear. This receptor was obtained from a male donor aged 5-30 years with ankylosing spondylitis or in good health (not recorded which). In nucleotides, the CDR3 is TGTGCCAGCAGTTGGGTGGAAAGCTCCTACAATGAGCAGTTCTTC. It encodes CASSWVESSYNEQFF.